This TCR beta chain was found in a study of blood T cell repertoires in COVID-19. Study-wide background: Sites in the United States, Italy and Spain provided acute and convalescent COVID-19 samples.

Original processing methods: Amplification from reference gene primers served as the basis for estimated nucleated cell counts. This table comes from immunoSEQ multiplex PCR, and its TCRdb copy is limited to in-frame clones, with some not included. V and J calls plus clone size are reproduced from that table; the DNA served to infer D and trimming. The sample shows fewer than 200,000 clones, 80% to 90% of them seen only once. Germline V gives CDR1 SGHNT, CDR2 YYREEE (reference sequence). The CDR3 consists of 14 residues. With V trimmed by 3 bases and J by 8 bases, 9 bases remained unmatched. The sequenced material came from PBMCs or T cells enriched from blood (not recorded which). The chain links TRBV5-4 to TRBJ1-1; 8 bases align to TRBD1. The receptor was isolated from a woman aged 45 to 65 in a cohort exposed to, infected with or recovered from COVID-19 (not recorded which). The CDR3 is CASSSGQVRSEAFF. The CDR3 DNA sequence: TGTGCCAGCAGCTCGGGACAGGTGAGGTCGGAAGCTTTCTTT.